The next 10 T cell receptor beta chains were all read from a single sample in a study of T cells in women clearing cervical HPV infection (dated 2018 in TCRdb). The method was the immunoSEQ multiplex PCR assay. The immuneACCESS repertoire file appears here via TCRdb, limited to in-frame rearrangements. These files lack a portion of the clones; in checked studies, under half of the deficit traces to unresolved V genes, and the cause of the others is not known. The table for this sample shows 25,000 to 35,000 clones. The leading ten clones occupy more than 4% of the sample. What was sequenced was blood buffy coat. These receptors were taken from a woman aged 18-70 years with a cervical HPV16 infection that either progressed to CIN3+ or cleared (not recorded which).

The CDR3 spells CASSPRGYSEQYF. The sequenced part of the CDR3 DNA is TGTGCCAGCAGCCCTAGGGGGTATAGCGAG. The rearrangement links TRBV11-3 to TRBJ2-7; D is perhaps TRBD1 (6 bases). Coverage ceases 3 residues before the CDR3 finishes, and the germline J gene fills in the end. V was clipped by 5 bases and J by 6 bases, with 14 bases between them. Germline CDR1 and CDR2: SGHNT and YENEEA. The CDR3 totals 13 residues.

Details on this clone: Read sequence stops 3 residues before the CDR3 end, and the germline J gene provides the missing end. The chain couples TRBV2 to TRBJ2-7, with TRBD2 matching over 7 bases. Trimming at V came to 7 bases and at J to 2 bases, leaving 5 bases not matched to a gene. Germline V gene data show CDR1 as SNHLY and CDR2 as FYNNEI. The CDR3 extends over 13 amino acids. Here the CDR3 reads CASTLGGAYEQYF. CDR3 DNA (partial): TGTGCCAGCACATTGGGGGGGGCCTACGAG.

As concerns this clone: The read is 3 residues too short to cover the CDR3 end, so that end is filled in from the germline J gene. The chain carries TRBV11-2 and TRBJ2-7; 7 nucleotides align to TRBD1. Germline V gene data show CDR1 as SGHAT and CDR2 as FQNNGV. J was trimmed by 6 bases and V by 5 bases; bases with no gene match: 7. The CDR3 is made up of 13 amino acids. The CDR3 reads CASSPTGWSEQYF. The part of the CDR3 DNA that was read is TGTGCCAGCAGCCCGACAGGGTGGAGCGAG. Filled out from reference TRBV11-2 and TRBJ2-7, the complete variable domain reads EAGVAQSPRYKIIEKRQSVAFWCNPISGHATLYWYQQILGQGPKLLIQFQNNGVVDDSQLPKDRFSAERLKGVDSTLKIQPAKLEDSAVYLCASSPTGWSEQYFGPGTRLTVT.

Turning to this clone: Read data end 3 residues before the CDR3 end; the end is taken from the germline J gene. J is TRBJ1-1 and V is TRBV28; possible D gene TRBD1, 5 bases. V shed 6 bases and J shed 1 base, with 15 bases lying between them. This CDR3 comprises 15 residues. CDR1 MDHEN and CDR2 SYDVKM come from the germline V gene. The CDR3 loop is CASSPRWGPNTEAFF. The DNA read from the CDR3 is TGTGCCAGCAGCCCTCGGTGGGGCCCGAACACTGAA.

Points on this clone: Read data end 3 residues before the CDR3 end; the end is taken from the germline J gene. J is TRBJ2-2 and V is TRBV27; 13 positions agree with TRBD2. The CDR3 loop spans 16 amino acids. V shed 5 bases, J shed 6 bases, and the junction held 6 bases outside the gene matches. The germline V gene encodes CDR1 MNHEY and CDR2 SMNVEV (reference sequence). CDR3 residues: CASSVGTSGMAGELFF. The part of the CDR3 DNA that was read is TGTGCCAGCAGTGTCGGGACTAGCGGGATGGCCGGGGAG.

On this clone itself: With the read ending 3 residues before the CDR3 end, the germline J gene is used to fill in that end. This chain links TRBV20-1 with TRBJ2-1; 7 bases match TRBD2. Trimming at V came to 7 bases and at J to 4 bases, leaving 4 bases not matched to a gene. The CDR3 contains 12 residues. Germline loops: CDR1 DFQATT, CDR2 SNEGSKA (reference sequence). CDR3 in amino acids: CSGGGGYNEQFF. The DNA read from the CDR3 is TGCAGTGGTGGCGGGGGTTACAATGAG.

The CDR3 is CASRGTSGSTGELFF. Incomplete CDR3 DNA: TGTGCCAGCAGAGGGACTAGCGGGTCCACCGGGGAG. The V gene is TRBV2, the J gene TRBJ2-2; 12 nucleotides line up with TRBD2. The sequenced fragment ends 3 residues before the CDR3 boundary, so the rest is inferred from the germline J gene. CDR1 SNHLY and CDR2 FYNNEI come from the germline V gene. The CDR3 runs 15 residues. V was clipped by 6 bases and J by 4 bases; unmatched bases: 3. The full variable domain, with the rest looked up from reference TRBV2 and TRBJ2-2, is EPEVTQTPSHQVTQMGQEVILRCVPISNHLYFYWYRQILGQKVEFLVSFYNNEISEKSEIFDDQFSVERPDGSNFTLKIRSTKLEDSAMYFCASRGTSGSTGELFFGEGSRLTVL.

With regard to this clone: The missing CDR3 end, 3 residues past where the read stops, is filled in from the germline J gene. The genes are TRBV11-2 and TRBJ2-1, with unresolved D. V lost 0 bases, J lost 6 bases, and 12 bases lay in between. The germline V gene encodes CDR1 SGHAT and CDR2 FQNNGV. CDR3 length equals 15 residues. The CDR3 protein is CASSLDRAAVNEQFF. CDR3 DNA (partial): TGTGCCAGCAGCTTAGATCGCGCCGCGGTCAATGAG.

CDR3 sequence reads: CATSLVAGGMNEQFF. The DNA read from the CDR3 is TGTGCCACCTCGCTGGTGGCGGGAGGGATGAATGAG. The chain links TRBV7-9 to TRBJ2-1, with TRBD2 matching 9 bases. The read comes to an end 3 residues before the CDR3 does, leaving the germline J gene to fill in the end. CDR1 is SEHNR and CDR2 is FQNEAQ in the germline V gene (reference sequence). The V segment lost 10 bases and the J segment 7 bases; nucleotides outside the gene matches: 14. The CDR3 has 15 amino acids. Based on the CDR3 plus reference TRBV7-9 and TRBJ2-1, the full variable domain is DTGVSQNPRHKITKRGQNVTFRCDPISEHNRLYWYRQTLGQGPEFLTYFQNEAQLEKSRLLSDRFSAERPKGSFSTLEIQRTEQGDSAMYLCATSLVAGGMNEQFFGPGTRLTVL.

The DNA read from the CDR3 is TGTGCCAGCCTATCCGCCGGAAAGGGGGAGGCTGAA. Translation gives CASLSAGKGEAE. The whole CDR3 sequence reads CASLSAGKGEAEAFF. The gene calls are TRBV6-2 or TRBV6-3 and TRBJ1-1; D is perhaps TRBD1 (6 bases). The read ends 3 residues shy of where the CDR3 ends; the end is completed using the germline J gene. The germline gives CDR1 MNHEY, CDR2 SVGEGT. The CDR3 has 15 amino acids. The V and J ends lost 8 bases and 6 bases respectively, with 22 bases between them.